The 16 T cell receptor beta chains below all came from one sample that was sequenced in a study of PD-1 blockade in classical Hodgkin lymphoma. After autologous stem cell transplantation all patients relapsed, and prior brentuximab vedotin exposure differed between cohorts. The repertoire was sequenced with immunoSEQ multiplex PCR; TCRdb's copy has only in-frame clones and lacks some. There are 43,000 or so clones in the sample; about three quarters occur only once, and around 10% lies in the top ten. The material was peripheral blood mononuclear cells (PBMCs), obtained at baseline. The origin of the receptors is a human donor with classical Hodgkin lymphoma.

The chain joins TRBV5-1 to TRBJ2-1, with TRBD2 matching over 11 bases. This CDR3 spans 16 amino acids. From germline, CDR1 is SGHRS and CDR2 YFSETQ. The junction had 6 bases not matched to a gene; V was cut back by 7 bases and J by 0 bases. The CDR3 nucleotides are TGCGCCAGCGGCCGGACTAGCGGGCGCTCCTACAATGAGCAGTTCTTC. It is translated as CASGRTSGRSYNEQFF. Full variable domain (outside the CDR3, taken from reference TRBV5-1 and TRBJ2-1): KAGVTQTPRYLIKTRGQQVTLSCSPISGHRSVSWYQQTPGQGLQFLFEYFSETQRNKGNFPGRFSGRQFSNSRSEMNVSTLELGDSALYLCASGRTSGRSYNEQFFGPGTRLTVL.

The chain employs TRBV27 and TRBJ2-5; D is possibly TRBD2 (6 bases). The V end was cut by 4 bases, the J end by 2 bases, with 14 bases between. Germline V CDR1 and CDR2: MNHEY, SMNVEV (reference sequence). The CDR3 contains 15 residues. This CDR3 reads CASSSISRGQETQYF. CDR3 coding DNA: TGTGCCAGCAGTTCTATCTCCCGGGGGCAAGAGACCCAGTACTTC.

The chain joins TRBV11-2 to TRBJ1-2; the match to TRBD1 covers 8 bases. CDR1 and CDR2 (germline): SGHAT, FQNNGV. This CDR3 region has 14 residues. The J segment lost 8 bases and the V segment lost 2 bases, leaving 7 bases of the junction unmatched. This chain's CDR3 is CASSLYQGAAGYTF. In nucleotides, the CDR3 is TGTGCCAGCAGCTTATACCAGGGGGCCGCGGGCTACACCTTC.

The J gene is TRBJ2-2, the V gene TRBV6-6, with 10 bases matching TRBD1. The CDR3 has 15 amino acids. Germline assignment: CDR1 MNHNY and CDR2 SVGAGI (reference sequence). Trimming at V came to 6 bases and at J to 7 bases, leaving 8 bases not matched to a gene. The CDR3 sequence is CASSPGTGVFGELFF. The CDR3, as DNA: TGTGCCAGCAGCCCCGGGACAGGGGTGTTCGGGGAGCTGTTTTTT.

The V call is TRBV5-1, the J call TRBJ2-1; no reliable D call. The germline CDR1 and CDR2 sequences are SGHRS and YFSETQ. This CDR3 comprises 15 residues. V lost 1 base and J 0 bases, leaving 8 bases between the germline ends. The CDR3 reads CASSLRANSYNEQFF. The CDR3 nucleotides read TGCGCCAGCAGCTTGAGGGCCAACTCCTACAATGAGCAGTTCTTC.

This chain uses TRBV5-1 with TRBJ2-7; possibly TRBD1 for D (6 bases). The CDR3 is 13 residues long. Germline V lookup: CDR1 SGHRS, CDR2 YFSETQ. Trimming removed 4 bases from V and 6 bases from J, with 14 bases in between. The DNA of the CDR3 is TGCGCCAGCAGCCCACAGGGATTCTCCGAGCAGTACTTC. This encodes CASSPQGFSEQYF.

The V gene is TRBV25-1, the J gene TRBJ1-5; TRBD1 is a possible D gene (5 bases). The CDR3 is 14 amino acids. V dropped 2 bases and J dropped 7 bases, with 12 bases sitting between them. Germline assignment: CDR1 MGHDK and CDR2 SYGVNS. CDR3 nucleotide sequence: TGTGCCAGCAGTGAACCAGGGACCGAACAGCCCCAGCATTTT. It encodes CASSEPGTEQPQHF.

The CDR3 spells CASSLGGASSPLGNTIYF. DNA for the CDR3: TGTGCCAGCAGCTTGGGAGGCGCTTCCTCTCCTCTGGGAAACACCATATATTTT. V gene TRBV7-2 combines with J gene TRBJ1-3, with unresolved D. Looked up from germline, CDR1 is SGHTA and CDR2 is FQGNSA. V shed 3 bases and J shed 4 bases, with 22 bases lying between them. The CDR3 sequence is 18 residues long.

The V gene is TRBV6-1, the J gene TRBJ1-1; tentative D call: TRBD1 (5 bases). This CDR3 is built from 14 residues. Germline loops: CDR1 MNHNS, CDR2 SASEGT. With 1 base removed from V and 5 bases from J, the gap between germline ends came to 11 bases. CDR3 sequence: CASSEGVRVTEAFF. In DNA, the CDR3 is TGTGCCAGCAGTGAAGGAGTCAGGGTGACTGAAGCTTTCTTT.

This chain connects TRBV5-5 to TRBJ1-1; the D is unclear. V was cut by 4 bases and J by 0 bases, with 10 bases left in between. This CDR3 is 14 amino acids long. The germline V gene has CDR1 SGHKS and CDR2 YYEKEE (reference sequence). CDR3 residues: CASSLQYMNTEAFF. The CDR3 DNA follows: TGTGCCAGCAGCCTACAATACATGAACACTGAAGCTTTCTTT.

The V call is TRBV30, the J call TRBJ2-3; D unresolved. The V end was cut by 2 bases, the J end by 2 bases, with 2 bases between. Germline V gene lookup returns CDR1 GTSNPN and CDR2 SVGIG (reference sequence). This CDR3 is built from 11 residues. CDR3 sequence reads: CAWSYTDTQYF. As DNA, the CDR3 is TGTGCCTGGAGTTACACAGATACGCAGTATTTT.

The CDR3 protein is CARGTGQSPLHF. In nucleotides, the CDR3 is TGTGCCAGAGGCACAGGGCAATCACCCCTCCACTTT. The chain uses TRBV2 and TRBJ1-6; D may be TRBD1 (6 bases). CDR3 length: 12 amino acids. The ends were cut back, 9 bases at V and 10 bases at J, with 13 bases in the middle. Germline assignment: CDR1 SNHLY and CDR2 FYNNEI.

In this sample, this clone turned up a few times. The CDR3 bases are TGTGCCAGCAGCCAATTTGACAGTAATGAGCAGTTCTTC. Translation: CASSQFDSNEQFF. The chain carries TRBV14 and TRBJ2-1, with D perhaps TRBD1 (5 bases). The germline gives CDR1 SGHDN, CDR2 FVKESK. Trimming removed 2 bases from V and 7 bases from J, with 9 bases in between. The CDR3 contains 13 residues.

This chain uses TRBV7-8 with TRBJ2-1; 8 nucleotides agree with TRBD2. The ends lost 2 bases at V and 7 bases at J; junction bases unmatched: 7. The CDR3 consists of 15 residues. The germline V gene encodes CDR1 SGHVS and CDR2 FQNEAQ. This CDR3 reads CASSLLAGMGNEQFF. CDR3 bases: TGTGCCAGCAGCTTACTAGCGGGTATGGGAAATGAGCAGTTCTTC.

J is TRBJ2-3 and V is TRBV4-1, with D tentatively TRBD2 (5 bases). The germline gives CDR1 MGHRA, CDR2 YSYEKL. CDR3 length: 15 amino acids. The V and J ends lost 0 bases and 9 bases respectively, with 16 bases between them. The CDR3, as DNA: TGCGCCAGCAGCCAAGAAATGTTCGGGCGGAGGACGCAGTATTTT. It translates to CASSQEMFGRRTQYF.

The rearrangement uses TRBV4-1 and TRBJ1-1, with 7 bases that match TRBD1. The germline CDR1 and CDR2 sequences are MGHRA and YSYEKL. The CDR3 sequence is 14 residues long. J lost 4 bases, V lost 3 bases, and 5 bases had no gene match. CDR3 DNA sequence: TGCGCCAGCAGCCAGCGACAGGGTAGCACTGAAGCTTTCTTT. Translating it yields CASSQRQGSTEAFF.